This T cell receptor beta chain was sequenced in a study of T-cell memory formation after mild COVID-19. Study observations and caveats: There were some responding clones in pre-infection memory, which suggested that cross-reactive memory had joined. What remained unconfirmed was the SARS-CoV-2 specificity of second-wave clones peaking on day 37. While clones contracting from day 15 to 85 were balanced between CD4 and CD8, later expanders leaned CD4+.

From germline, CDR1 is SQVTM and CDR2 ANQGSEA. This CDR3 spans 12 amino acids. With 4 bases removed from V and 4 bases from J, the gap between germline ends came to 11 bases. Note on this clonotype: Its target is not known.

TCRdb redid the calling of the 5' RACE reads with MiXCR, one entry per CDR3 protein. The profile shows 340,000 or so distinct CDR3 sequences, roughly 13% of them singletons. The clonotype originates from a man in his late teens or twenties who had mild COVID-19 (a few samples of this study predate the infection). Cell type and time point are not known. Input material: PBMCs or a T cell subset sorted from them (not recorded which). The gene calls are TRBV29-1 and TRBJ2-7, with D uncertain. The CDR3 loop is CSVAQSRYEQYF. In nucleotides, the CDR3 is TGCAGCGTTGCGCAGTCCAGGTACGAGCAGTACTTC.